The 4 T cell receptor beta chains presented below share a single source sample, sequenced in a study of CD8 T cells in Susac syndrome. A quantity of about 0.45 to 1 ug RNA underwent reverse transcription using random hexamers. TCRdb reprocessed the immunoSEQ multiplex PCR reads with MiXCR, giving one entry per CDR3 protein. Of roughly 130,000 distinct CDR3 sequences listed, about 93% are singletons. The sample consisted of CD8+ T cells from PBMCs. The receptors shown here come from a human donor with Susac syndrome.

CDR3 in DNA: TGTGCCAGCAGCAGAGCCCCCCATGAAGCTTTCTTT. Translated: CASSRAPHEAFF. V usage is TRBV14 and J usage is TRBJ1-1; D is uncertain. The CDR3 length is 12 residues. From germline, CDR1 is SGHDN and CDR2 FVKESK. V was trimmed by 5 bases and J by 7 bases, leaving 11 bases between them.

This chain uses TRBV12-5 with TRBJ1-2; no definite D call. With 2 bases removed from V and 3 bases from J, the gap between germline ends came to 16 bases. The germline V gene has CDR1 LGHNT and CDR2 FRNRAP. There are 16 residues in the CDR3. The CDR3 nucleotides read TGTGCTAGTGGTTTGTCCCCTTTGGGGTGGGACTATGGCTACACCTTC. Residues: CASGLSPLGWDYGYTF.

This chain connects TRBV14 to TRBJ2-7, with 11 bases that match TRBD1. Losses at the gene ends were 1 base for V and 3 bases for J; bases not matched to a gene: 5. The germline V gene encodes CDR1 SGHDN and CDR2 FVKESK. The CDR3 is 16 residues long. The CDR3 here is CASSQVRDRGGYEQYF. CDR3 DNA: TGTGCCAGCAGCCAAGTGAGGGACAGGGGGGGCTACGAGCAGTACTTC.

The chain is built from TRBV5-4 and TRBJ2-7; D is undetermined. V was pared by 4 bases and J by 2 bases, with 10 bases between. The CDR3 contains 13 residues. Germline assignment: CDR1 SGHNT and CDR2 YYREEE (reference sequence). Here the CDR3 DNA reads TGTGCCAGCAGCGCGGCCGACCCCTACGAGCAGTACTTC. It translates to CASSAADPYEQYF.